These T cell receptor beta chains were read from a single sample in a study of cytomegalovirus exposure and HLA in healthy donors. Repertoires were generated with immunoSEQ multiplex PCR, while TCRdb's copy carries only in-frame clones and drops some. The sample includes approximately 170,000 clones, roughly 80% of them seen just once. Sequenced input: PBMCs. The receptors derive from a male donor in good health and CMV-seronegative. The CDR3 runs from the conserved cysteine through the conserved F or W. A row's size may be missing; if present it is once, few, many or a size class.

>.|TRBV5-8
CATAPGGGTDTQYF
>.|TRBV6-4
CASRRTSGGSSYNEQFF
>.|TRBV5-5
CASSNPDRVGYGYTF
>.|TRBV4-1
CASSHAGETYEQYF
>.|TRBV7-8
CASSFQGQPQHF
>once|TRBV2
CASSGANQPQHF
>once|TRBV6-1
CASSGGGSTDTQYF
>.|TRBV11-2
CASSLAGSYEQYF
>.|TRBV4-1
CASSQAFSGAYGYTF
>.|TRBV5-1
CASSLGFNTNTEAFF
>.|TRBV5-1
CASSLVPGNTEAFF
>few|TRBV5-1
CASSYRDRVTYEQYF
>.|TRBV5-1
CASRTGSSTDTQYF
>.|TRBV2
CASRETGGPYEQYF
>.|TRBV5-1
CASSLGPNQPQHF
>.|TRBV6-6
CASSSTYRGSQETQYF
>.|TRBV5-1
CASSLSTGEAFF
>.|TRBV5-1
CASSLWGRAEAFF
>.|TRBV7-2
CASSLRTGGRTEAFF
>.|TRBV5-4
CASSPSGGYDTQYF
>.|TRBV7-9
CASSLASVSGNTIYF
>.|TRBV30
CAWSTQGAGGYTF
>.|TRBV6-5
CASRDTGVGTDTQYF
>.|TRBV27
CASSLGGWTEAFF
>.|TRBV7-9
CASTRGRGTGEQFF
>.|TRBV10-3
CAISASRTSGTSSYEQYF
>few|TRBV28
CATREANYGYTF
>.|TRBV19
CASRFRGVSNQPQHF
>.|TRBV30
CAWTLGVWGYTF
>.|TRBV11-3
CASSWTGDTEAFF
>.|TRBV6-5
CASSYGQTSYEQYF
>.|TRBV5-1
CASTSGGITYQETQYF
>once|TRBV5-1
CASSSAGPGYEQYF
>.|TRBV19
CATRQGAITEAFF
>.|TRBV7-7
CASSLEAGYEQYF
>.|TRBV12-5
CASGGLANTGELFF
>once|TRBV6-5
CASGRQGASYGYTF
>.|TRBV6-5
CASSRGGAEQYF
>.|TRBV4-3
CASSFRGESGNTIYF
>.|TRBV19
CASSITGQYNSPLHF
>.|TRBV5-1
CASSLSTGNHQPQHF
>.|TRBV6-1
CASRRIVGTGELFF
>few|TRBV2
CASSDRLAGEGDEQFF
>.|TRBV5-4
CASSWGQGASDYGYTF
>.|TRBV2
CASRPGQGKSEAFF
>.|TRBV2
CASSVAQRFTDTQYF
>.|TRBV6-1
CASTPTGTRNQPQHF
>once|TRBV4-3
CASSQEGTGTSGFYNEQFF